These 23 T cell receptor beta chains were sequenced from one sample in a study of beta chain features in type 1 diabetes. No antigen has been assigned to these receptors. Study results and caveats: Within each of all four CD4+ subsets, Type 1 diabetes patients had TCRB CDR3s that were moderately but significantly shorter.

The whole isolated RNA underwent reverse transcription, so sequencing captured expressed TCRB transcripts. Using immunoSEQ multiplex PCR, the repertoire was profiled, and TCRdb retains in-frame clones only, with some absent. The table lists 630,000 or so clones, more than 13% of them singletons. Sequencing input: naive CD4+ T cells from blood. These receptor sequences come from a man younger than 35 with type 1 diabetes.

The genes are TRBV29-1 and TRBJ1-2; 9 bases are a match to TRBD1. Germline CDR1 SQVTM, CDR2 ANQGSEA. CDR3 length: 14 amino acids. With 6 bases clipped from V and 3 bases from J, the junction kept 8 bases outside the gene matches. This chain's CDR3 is CSVVIQGADYGYTF. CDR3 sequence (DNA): TGCAGCGTGGTTATACAGGGGGCGGACTATGGCTACACCTTC.

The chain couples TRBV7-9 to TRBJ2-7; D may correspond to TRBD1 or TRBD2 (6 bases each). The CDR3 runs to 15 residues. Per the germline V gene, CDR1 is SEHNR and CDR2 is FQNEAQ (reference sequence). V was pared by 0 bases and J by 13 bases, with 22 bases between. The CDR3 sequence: CASSLAGITGGGYYF. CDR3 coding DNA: TGTGCCAGCAGCTTAGCCGGAATTACCGGGGGCGGTTATTACTTC. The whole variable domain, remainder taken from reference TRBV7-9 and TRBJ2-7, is DTGVSQNPRHKITKRGQNVTFRCDPISEHNRLYWYRQTLGQGPEFLTYFQNEAQLEKSRLLSDRFSAERPKGSFSTLEIQRTEQGDSAMYLCASSLAGITGGGYYFGPGTRLTVT.

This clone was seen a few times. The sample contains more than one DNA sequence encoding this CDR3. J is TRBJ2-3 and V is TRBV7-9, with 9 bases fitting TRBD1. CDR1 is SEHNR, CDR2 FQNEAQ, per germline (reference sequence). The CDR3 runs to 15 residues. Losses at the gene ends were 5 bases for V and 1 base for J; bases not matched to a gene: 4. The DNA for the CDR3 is TGTGCCAGCAGCCCGGGACAGGGAGGCACAGATACGCAGTATTTT. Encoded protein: CASSPGQGGTDTQYF.

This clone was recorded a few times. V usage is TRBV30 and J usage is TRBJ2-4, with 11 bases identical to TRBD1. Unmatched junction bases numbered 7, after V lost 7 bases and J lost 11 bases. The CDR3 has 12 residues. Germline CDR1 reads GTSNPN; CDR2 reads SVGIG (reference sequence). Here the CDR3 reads CAYRDRGFVQYF. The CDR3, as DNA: TGTGCCTACCGGGACAGGGGGTTTGTTCAGTACTTC.

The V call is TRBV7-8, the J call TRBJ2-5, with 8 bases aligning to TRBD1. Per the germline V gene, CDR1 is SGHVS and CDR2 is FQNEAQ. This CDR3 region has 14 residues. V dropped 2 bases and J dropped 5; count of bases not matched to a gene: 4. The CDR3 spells CASSLQGAGETQYF. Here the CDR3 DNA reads TGTGCCAGCAGCTTACAGGGGGCCGGGGAGACCCAGTACTTC.

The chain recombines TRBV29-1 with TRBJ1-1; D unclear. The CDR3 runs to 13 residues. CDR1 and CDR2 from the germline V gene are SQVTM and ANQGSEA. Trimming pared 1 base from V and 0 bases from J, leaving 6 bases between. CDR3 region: CSVEGIMNTEAFF. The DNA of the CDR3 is TGCAGCGTTGAAGGGATCATGAACACTGAAGCTTTCTTT. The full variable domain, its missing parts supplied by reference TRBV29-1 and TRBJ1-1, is SAVISQKPSRDICQRGTSLTIQCQVDSQVTMMFWYRQQPGQSLTLIATANQGSEATYESGFVIDKFPISRPNLTFSTLTVSNMSPEDSSIYLCSVEGIMNTEAFFGQGTRLTVV.

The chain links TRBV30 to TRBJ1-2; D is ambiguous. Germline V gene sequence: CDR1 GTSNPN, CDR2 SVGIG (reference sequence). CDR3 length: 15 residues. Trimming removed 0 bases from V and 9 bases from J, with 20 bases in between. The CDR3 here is CAWSVSKTAGFRYTF. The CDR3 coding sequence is TGTGCCTGGAGTGTAAGTAAGACGGCCGGATTTCGCTACACCTTC.

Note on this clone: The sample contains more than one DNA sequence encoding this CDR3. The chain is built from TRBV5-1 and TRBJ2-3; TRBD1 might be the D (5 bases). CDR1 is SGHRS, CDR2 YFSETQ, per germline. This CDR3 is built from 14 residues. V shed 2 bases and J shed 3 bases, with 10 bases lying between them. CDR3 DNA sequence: TGCGCCAGCAGCTTACTCCCAGGGACAGATACGCAGTATTTT. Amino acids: CASSLLPGTDTQYF.

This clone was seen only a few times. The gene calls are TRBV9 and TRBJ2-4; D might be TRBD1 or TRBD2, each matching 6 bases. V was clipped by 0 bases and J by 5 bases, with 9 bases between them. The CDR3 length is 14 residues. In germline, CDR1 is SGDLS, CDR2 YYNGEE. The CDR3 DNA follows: TGTGCCAGCAGCGTAGCGGGGGCGGAAAACATTCAGTACTTC. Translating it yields CASSVAGAENIQYF.

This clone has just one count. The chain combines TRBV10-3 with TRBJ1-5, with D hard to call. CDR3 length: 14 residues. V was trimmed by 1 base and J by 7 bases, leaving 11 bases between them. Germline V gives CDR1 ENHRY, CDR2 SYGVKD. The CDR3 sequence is CAISELAWEQPQHF. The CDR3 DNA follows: TGTGCCATCAGTGAGTTGGCCTGGGAACAGCCCCAGCATTTT.

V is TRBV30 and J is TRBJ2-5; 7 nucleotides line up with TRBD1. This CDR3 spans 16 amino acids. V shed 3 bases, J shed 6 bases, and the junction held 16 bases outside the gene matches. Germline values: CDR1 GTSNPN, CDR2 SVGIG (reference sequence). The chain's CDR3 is CAWRGRRGQFGKTQYF. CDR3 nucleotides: TGTGCCTGGAGGGGAAGACGGGGACAGTTTGGAAAGACCCAGTACTTC.

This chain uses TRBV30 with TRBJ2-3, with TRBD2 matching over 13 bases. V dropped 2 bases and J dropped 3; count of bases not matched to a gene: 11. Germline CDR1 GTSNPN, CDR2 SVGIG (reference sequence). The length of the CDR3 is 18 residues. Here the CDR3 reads CAWSKGLAGARRTDTQYF. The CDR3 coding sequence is TGTGCCTGGAGTAAAGGACTAGCGGGAGCCCGGCGTACAGATACGCAGTATTTT.

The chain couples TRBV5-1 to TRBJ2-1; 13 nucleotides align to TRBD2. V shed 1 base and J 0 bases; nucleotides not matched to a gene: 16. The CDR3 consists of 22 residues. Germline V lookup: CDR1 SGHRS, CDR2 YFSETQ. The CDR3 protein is CASSLPVRLAGGYQSSYNEQFF. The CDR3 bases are TGCGCCAGCAGCTTGCCCGTAAGACTAGCGGGGGGTTATCAGAGCTCCTACAATGAGCAGTTCTTC.

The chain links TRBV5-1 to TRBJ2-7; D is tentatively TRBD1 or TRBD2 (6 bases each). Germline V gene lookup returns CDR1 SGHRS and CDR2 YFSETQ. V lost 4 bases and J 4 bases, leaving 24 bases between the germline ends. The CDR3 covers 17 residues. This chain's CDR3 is CASSPRGGGTPMYEQYF. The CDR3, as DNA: TGCGCCAGCAGCCCCAGGGGCGGCGGGACCCCGATGTACGAGCAGTACTTC.

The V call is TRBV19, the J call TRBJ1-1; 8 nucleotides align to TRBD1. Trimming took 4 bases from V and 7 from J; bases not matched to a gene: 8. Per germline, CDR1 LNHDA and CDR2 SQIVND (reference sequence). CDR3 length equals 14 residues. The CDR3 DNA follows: TGTGCCAGTAGTACCCAGGGGGCCGTGGGTGAAGCTTTCTTT. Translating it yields CASSTQGAVGEAFF.

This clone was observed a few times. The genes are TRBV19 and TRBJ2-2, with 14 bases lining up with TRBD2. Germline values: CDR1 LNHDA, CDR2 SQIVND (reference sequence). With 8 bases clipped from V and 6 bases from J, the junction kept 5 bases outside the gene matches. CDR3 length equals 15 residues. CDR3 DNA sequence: TGTGCCAGTCGCATGGGACTAGCGGGAGCCGGGGAGCTGTTTTTT. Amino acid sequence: CASRMGLAGAGELFF.

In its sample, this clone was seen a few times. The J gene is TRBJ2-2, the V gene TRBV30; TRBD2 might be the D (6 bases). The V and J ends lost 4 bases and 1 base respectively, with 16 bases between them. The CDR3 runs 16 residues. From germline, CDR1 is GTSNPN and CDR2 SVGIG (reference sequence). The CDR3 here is CAWTIEGRWNTGELFF. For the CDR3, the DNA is TGTGCCTGGACCATCGAGGGGAGGTGGAACACCGGGGAGCTGTTTTTT.

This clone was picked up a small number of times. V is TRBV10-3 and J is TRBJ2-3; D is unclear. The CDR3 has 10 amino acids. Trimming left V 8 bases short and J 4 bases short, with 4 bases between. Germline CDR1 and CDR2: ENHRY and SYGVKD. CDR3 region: CAIFPDTQYF. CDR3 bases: TGTGCCATCTTCCCAGATACGCAGTATTTT.

The CDR3, as DNA: TGCGCCAGCACCACTATTGGCAGCGAAGAGACCCAGTACTTC. Its protein product is CASTTIGSEETQYF. The chain couples TRBV5-1 to TRBJ2-5; no definite D call. The CDR3 sequence is 14 residues long. Trimming removed 6 bases from V and 3 bases from J, with 15 bases in between. Germline values: CDR1 SGHRS, CDR2 YFSETQ.

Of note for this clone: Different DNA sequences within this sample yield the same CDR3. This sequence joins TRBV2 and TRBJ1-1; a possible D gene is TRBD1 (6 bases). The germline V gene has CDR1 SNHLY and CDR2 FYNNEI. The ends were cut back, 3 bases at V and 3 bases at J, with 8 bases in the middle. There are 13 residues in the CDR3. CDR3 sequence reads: CASSDRGHTEAFF. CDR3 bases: TGTGCCAGCAGTGACAGGGGTCACACTGAAGCTTTCTTT. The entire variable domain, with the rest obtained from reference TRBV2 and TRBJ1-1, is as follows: EPEVTQTPSHQVTQMGQEVILRCVPISNHLYFYWYRQILGQKVEFLVSFYNNEISEKSEIFDDQFSVERPDGSNFTLKIRSTKLEDSAMYFCASSDRGHTEAFFGQGTRLTVV.

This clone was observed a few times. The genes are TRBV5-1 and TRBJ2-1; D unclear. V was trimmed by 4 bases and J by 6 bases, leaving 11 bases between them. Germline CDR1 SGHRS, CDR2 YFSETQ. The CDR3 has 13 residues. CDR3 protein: CASSPRYINEQFF. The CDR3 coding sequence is TGCGCCAGCAGCCCCCGCTACATCAATGAGCAGTTCTTC.

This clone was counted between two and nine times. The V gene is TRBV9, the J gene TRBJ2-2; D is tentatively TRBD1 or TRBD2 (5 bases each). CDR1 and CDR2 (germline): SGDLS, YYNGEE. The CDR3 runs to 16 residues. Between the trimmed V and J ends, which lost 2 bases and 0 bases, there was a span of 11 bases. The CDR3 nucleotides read TGTGCCAGCAGCGTGGTGGGACGGCCGAACACCGGGGAGCTGTTTTTT. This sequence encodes CASSVVGRPNTGELFF.

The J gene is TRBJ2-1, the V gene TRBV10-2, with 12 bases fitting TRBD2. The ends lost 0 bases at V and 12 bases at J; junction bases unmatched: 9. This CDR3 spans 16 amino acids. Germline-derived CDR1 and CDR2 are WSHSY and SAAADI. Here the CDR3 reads CASSESRASGRGLQFF. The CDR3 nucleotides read TGCGCCAGCAGTGAGTCAAGGGCTAGCGGGAGGGGATTGCAGTTCTTC.